This TCR beta chain emerged from a study of T-cell reconstitution after alpha-beta-depleted transplantation in children. Unique molecular identifiers were used in preparing the TCRbeta library. TCRdb used MiXCR to reprocess the PCR reads, holding one entry per CDR3 protein. The sample yields hundreds of thousands of distinct CDR3 sequences, about 15% seen once. The CDR3 runs 16 residues. V dropped 4 bases and J dropped 7; count of bases not matched to a gene: 11. Germline lookup yields CDR1 KGHDR and CDR2 SFDVKD. The receptor was derived from a male patient younger than 18 who had a stem cell transplant for acute lymphoblastic leukemia, so the T cells may come from the graft donor. Sequenced here: PBMCs, mostly from graft donor cells, sampled 360 days after TCRalphabeta/CD19-depleted stem cell transplant. This chain connects TRBV24-1 to TRBJ2-1; 8 nucleotides match TRBD2. The CDR3 is CATSDPSGRAWNEQFF. CDR3 coding DNA: TGTGCCACCAGTGACCCAAGCGGGAGAGCTTGGAATGAGCAGTTCTTC.